The present T cell receptor beta chain was sequenced within a study of blood T cell repertoires in COVID-19. Study background: Acute and convalescent COVID-19 specimens originated in the United States, Italy and Spain. T cells, B-cell-depleted T cells, or PBMCs supplied cDNA or gDNA.

Per the authors' pipeline: Scientists estimated how many nucleated cells there were by amplifying reference gene primers. TCRdb's table, derived via immunoSEQ multiplex PCR, lists solely in-frame clones and lacks some. The D gene and trimming were derived from the DNA, and the V and J assignments and clone size from that table. The profile shows more than 120,000 clones, about 87% of them singletons. This clone came up once. Per the germline V gene, CDR1 is LGHNA and CDR2 is YNFKEQ. With V trimmed by 5 bases and J by 5 bases, 6 bases remained unmatched. The CDR3 sequence is 14 residues long. The sequence was collected from a man in his fifties or sixties who had recovered from COVID-19. The chain has TRBV4-2 and TRBJ1-3, with TRBD1 identical over 7 bases. Source material: peripheral blood. Written as DNA, the CDR3 is TGTGCCAGCAGCTCCCGGGACAGCAGAAACACCATATATTTT. Translating it yields CASSSRDSRNTIYF.